This entry lists 11 T cell receptor beta chains sequenced from one sample in a study of cytomegalovirus exposure and HLA in healthy donors. The PCR had 60 Vbeta and 13 Jbeta primers. Here immunoSEQ multiplex PCR was the method, and the copy in TCRdb shows in-frame clones only, minus some. The table lists nearly 200,000 clones, 70% to 85% of them singletons. Sequenced sample: PBMCs. These TCRs come from a boy younger than 10 in good health and CMV-seronegative.

The chain is built from TRBV6-1 and TRBJ1-2; no definite D call. In germline, CDR1 is MNHNS, CDR2 SASEGT. There are 13 residues in the CDR3. V was cut by 8 bases and J by 8 bases, with 18 bases left in between. CDR3 in amino acids: CASVGRGSAGYTF. Written as DNA, the CDR3 is TGTGCCAGCGTAGGGCGCGGGTCCGCCGGCTACACCTTC.

This rearrangement joins TRBV11-1 to TRBJ2-5, with 9 bases identical to TRBD2. With V trimmed by 3 bases and J by 5 bases, 7 bases remained unmatched. The germline V gene has CDR1 SGHAT and CDR2 FQDESV (reference sequence). The CDR3 is 15 residues long. Here the CDR3 DNA reads TGTGCCAGCAGCTTCCAGCGGGGGGCCTGGGAGACCCAGTACTTC. It codes for CASSFQRGAWETQYF.

This clone has just one count. V usage is TRBV29-1 and J usage is TRBJ2-7; a possible D gene is TRBD1 (6 bases). Germline CDR1 reads SQVTM; CDR2 reads ANQGSEA. The CDR3 contains 14 residues. The V end was cut by 6 bases, the J end by 3 bases, with 18 bases between. This chain's CDR3 is CSVRIGSGDYEQYF. In DNA form, the CDR3 reads TGCAGCGTCCGGATCGGGTCAGGGGACTACGAGCAGTACTTC.

CDR3 DNA sequence: TGTGCCAGCAGCTCACCTAGCGGGGGGAACACCGGGGAGCTGTTTTTT. Its protein product is CASSSPSGGNTGELFF. V usage is TRBV5-4 and J usage is TRBJ2-2; 10 bases match TRBD2. The CDR3 runs to 16 residues. J gave up 1 base and V 3 bases, and 3 bases lay outside the gene matches. The germline V gene has CDR1 SGHNT and CDR2 YYREEE (reference sequence).

The J gene is TRBJ1-2, the V gene TRBV28; possible D gene TRBD1, 5 bases. Germline V gives CDR1 MDHEN, CDR2 SYDVKM. This CDR3 comprises 13 residues. V was pared by 2 bases and J by 8 bases, with 12 bases between. CDR3 region: CASSLTTGAGYTF. DNA of the CDR3: TGTGCCAGCAGTTTAACCACAGGTGCGGGCTACACCTTC.

This chain uses TRBV6-5 with TRBJ1-2; TRBD1 matches 11 bases. With V trimmed by 5 bases and J by 7 bases, 0 bases remained unmatched. The length of the CDR3 is 12 residues. Per the germline V gene, CDR1 is MNHEY and CDR2 is SVGAGI. The CDR3 nucleotides read TGTGCCAGCAGTGGACAGGGGGCTGGCTACACCTTC. Translated: CASSGQGAGYTF.

The rearrangement links TRBV2 to TRBJ1-6, with 10 bases identical to TRBD1. CDR3 size: 15 residues. Trimming took 5 bases from V and 10 from J; bases not matched to a gene: 8. Germline assignment: CDR1 SNHLY and CDR2 FYNNEI. The CDR3 sequence is CASSSGTGDSSPLHF. As DNA, the CDR3 is TGTGCCAGCAGTTCCGGGACAGGGGATTCGTCACCCCTCCACTTT.

This chain connects TRBV5-1 to TRBJ2-3; 7 bases line up with TRBD2. V lost 2 bases, J lost 1 base, and 1 base stayed unmatched. Germline CDR1 is SGHRS and CDR2 is YFSETQ. The CDR3 covers 14 residues. The CDR3 sequence is CASSFRGGTDTQYF. CDR3 in DNA: TGCGCCAGCAGCTTTCGGGGGGGCACAGATACGCAGTATTTT.

This clone appeared a single time. The chain carries TRBV5-1 and TRBJ2-3; D uncertain. V was cut by 4 bases and J by 1 base, with 13 bases left in between. Germline V gene lookup returns CDR1 SGHRS and CDR2 YFSETQ. The CDR3 covers 15 residues. The CDR3 reads CASSLVKVGTDTQYF. The CDR3 DNA reads as TGCGCCAGCAGCCTAGTGAAGGTTGGCACAGATACGCAGTATTTT.

This sequence joins TRBV6-5 and TRBJ1-4; D is uncertain. This CDR3 has 13 residues. The ends were cut back, 9 bases at V and 0 bases at J, with 8 bases in the middle. Per the germline V gene, CDR1 is MNHEY and CDR2 is SVGAGI. CDR3 in amino acids: CASAGATNEKLFF. CDR3 bases: TGTGCCAGTGCCGGGGCAACTAATGAAAAACTGTTTTTT.

V usage is TRBV30 and J usage is TRBJ2-5; no clear D gene. The length of the CDR3 is 12 residues. The germline CDR1 and CDR2 sequences are GTSNPN and SVGIG (reference sequence). V lost 3 bases and J lost 4, with 9 bases in between. In DNA, the CDR3 is TGTGCCTGGAGGAGAGGTCGAGAGACCCAGTACTTC. Translating it yields CAWRRGRETQYF. Based on the CDR3 plus reference TRBV30 and TRBJ2-5, the full variable domain is SQTIHQWPATLVQPVGSPLSLECTVEGTSNPNLYWYRQAAGRGLQLLFYSVGIGQISSEVPQNLSASRPQDRQFILSSKKLLLSDSGFYLCAWRRGRETQYFGPGTRLLVL.